This T cell receptor beta chain derives from a study of T cells in Graves' hyperthyroidism and ophthalmopathy. Study-level information: The authors collected peripheral blood at initial diagnosis, before any treatment. Findings and caveats of the study: Most thyroid clonotypes that were expanded above 0.001 also turned up in blood.

Researchers amplified the TCR beta CDR3 regions from RNA transcripts. During a first-round RT-PCR of the TCR CDR3, the HTBI primer set was used. TCRdb independently ran MiXCR on the multiplex PCR reads; one entry per CDR3 protein. The sample includes about 300,000 distinct CDR3 sequences, roughly 19% of them seen just once. As concerns this clonotype: Its matching antigen is unknown.

The germline V and J ends were trimmed by 8 bases and 5 bases, with 12 bases remaining between them. CDR1 MDHEN and CDR2 SYDVKM come from the germline V gene. CDR3 length equals 13 residues. The TCR comes from a man aged 45-65 years with Graves' ophthalmopathy. Sequencing was performed on blood. V usage is TRBV28 and J usage is TRBJ2-2; D is unclear. Here the CDR3 DNA reads TGTGCCAGCTCTGTGCTAGATACCGGGGAGCTGTTTTTT. This translates into CASSVLDTGELFF. The full variable domain, with the rest looked up from reference TRBV28 and TRBJ2-2, is DVKVTQSSRYLVKRTGEKVFLECVQDMDHENMFWYRQDPGLGLRLIYFSYDVKMKEKGDIPEGYSVSREKKERFSLILESASTNQTSMYLCASSVLDTGELFFGEGSRLTVL.